This T cell receptor beta chain was obtained from a study of blood T cell repertoires in COVID-19. Study-wide background: Acute and convalescent COVID-19 specimens originated in the United States, Italy and Spain.

Assay: immunoSEQ multiplex PCR; the TCRdb copy retains only in-frame clones and omits some. This sample yields about 36,000 clones, of which over 75% are seen a single time; about 30% belongs to the top ten. CDR1 is MGHRA and CDR2 is YSYEKL in the germline V gene. Deletions cut 0 bases from V and 0 bases from J, with 15 bases between. The CDR3 covers 19 residues. The sequence was collected from a man in his 60s with acute or convalescent COVID-19. This chain connects TRBV4-1 to TRBJ1-6; tentative D call: TRBD1 (5 bases). The sequenced sample consisted of peripheral blood. CDR3 residues: CASSQDPPVDSSYNSPLHF. In DNA form, the CDR3 reads TGCGCCAGCAGCCAAGACCCCCCTGTCGACAGCTCCTATAATTCACCCCTCCACTTT.